This T cell receptor (beta chain) came from a study of T cells in Graves' hyperthyroidism and ophthalmopathy. Germline V gene sequence: CDR1 MDHEN, CDR2 SYDVKM. V gave up 6 bases and J gave up 6 bases, with 15 bases separating them. This CDR3 comprises 14 residues. This clonotype occurred many times. The investigators amplified TCR beta CDR3 regions from RNA transcripts. The HTBI primer set was used in a first-round RT-PCR of the TCR CDR3. TCRdb re-derived calls from the multiplex PCR reads in MiXCR, one entry per CDR3 protein. This repertoire shows a few hundred thousand distinct CDR3 sequences, roughly 15% found once; its top ten account for roughly a fifth.

This chain links TRBV28 with TRBJ2-1; TRBD2 might be the D (5 bases). Sample: blood. This receptor was taken from a woman in her sixties or seventies with Graves' ophthalmopathy. DNA for the CDR3: TGTGCCAGCAGCCCCACTAGTATGGCCAATGAGCAGTTCTTC. Protein product: CASSPTSMANEQFF.